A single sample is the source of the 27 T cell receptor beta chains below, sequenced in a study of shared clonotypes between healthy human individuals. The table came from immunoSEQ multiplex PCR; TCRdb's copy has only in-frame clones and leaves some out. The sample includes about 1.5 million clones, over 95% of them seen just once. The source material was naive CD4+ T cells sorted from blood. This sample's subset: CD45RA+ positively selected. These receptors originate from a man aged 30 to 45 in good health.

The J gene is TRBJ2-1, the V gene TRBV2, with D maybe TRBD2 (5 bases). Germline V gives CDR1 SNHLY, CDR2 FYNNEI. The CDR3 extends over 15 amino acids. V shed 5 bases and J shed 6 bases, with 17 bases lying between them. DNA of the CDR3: TGTGCCAGCAGTTACGACTATACCTCCACCAATGAGCAGTTCTTC. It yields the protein CASSYDYTSTNEQFF.

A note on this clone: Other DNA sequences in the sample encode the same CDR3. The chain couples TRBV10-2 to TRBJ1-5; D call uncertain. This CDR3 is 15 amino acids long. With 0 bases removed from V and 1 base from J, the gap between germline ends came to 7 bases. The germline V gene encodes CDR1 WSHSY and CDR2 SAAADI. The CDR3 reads CASSESGGSNQPQHF. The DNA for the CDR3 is TGCGCCAGCAGTGAGTCTGGAGGCAGCAATCAGCCCCAGCATTTT.

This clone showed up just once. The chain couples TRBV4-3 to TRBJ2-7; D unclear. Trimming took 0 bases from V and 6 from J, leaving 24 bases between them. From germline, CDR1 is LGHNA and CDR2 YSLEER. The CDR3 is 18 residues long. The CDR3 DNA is TGCGCCAGCAGCCAAGAATCTATTCGTAGGTTGCAATGGGTCGAGCAGTACTTC. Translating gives CASSQESIRRLQWVEQYF.

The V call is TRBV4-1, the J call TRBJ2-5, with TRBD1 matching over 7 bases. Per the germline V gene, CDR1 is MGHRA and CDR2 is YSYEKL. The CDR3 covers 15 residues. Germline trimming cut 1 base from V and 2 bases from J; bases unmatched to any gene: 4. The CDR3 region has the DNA TGCGCCAGCAGCCAAGTGCCGGGACAGCAAGAGACCCAGTACTTC. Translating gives CASSQVPGQQETQYF.

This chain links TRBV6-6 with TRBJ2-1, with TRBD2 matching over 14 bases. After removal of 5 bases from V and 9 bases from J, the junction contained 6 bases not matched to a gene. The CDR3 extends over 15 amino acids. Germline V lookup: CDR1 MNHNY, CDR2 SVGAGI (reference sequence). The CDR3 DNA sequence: TGTGCCAGCAGTGGGACTAGCGGGAGAGGGGGTGAGCAGTTCTTC. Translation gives CASSGTSGRGGEQFF.

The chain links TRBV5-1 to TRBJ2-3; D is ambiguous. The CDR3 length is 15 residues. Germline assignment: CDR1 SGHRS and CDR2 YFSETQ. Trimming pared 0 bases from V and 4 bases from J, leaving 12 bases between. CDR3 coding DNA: TGCGCCAGCAGCTTGGGCTATTTGAAACCAGATACGCAGTATTTT. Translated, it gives CASSLGYLKPDTQYF.

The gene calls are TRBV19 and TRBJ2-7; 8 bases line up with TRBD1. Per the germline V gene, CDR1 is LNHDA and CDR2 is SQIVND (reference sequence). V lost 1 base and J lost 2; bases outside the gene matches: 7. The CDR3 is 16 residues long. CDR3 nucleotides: TGTGCCAGTAGTATAGTCGCAGGGGGCAGCGCCTACGAGCAGTACTTC. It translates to CASSIVAGGSAYEQYF.

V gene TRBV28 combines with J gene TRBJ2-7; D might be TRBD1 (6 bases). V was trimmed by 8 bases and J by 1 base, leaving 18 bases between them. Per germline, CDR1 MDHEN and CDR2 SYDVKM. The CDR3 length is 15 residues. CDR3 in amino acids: CASQSAATGSYEQYF. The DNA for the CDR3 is TGTGCCAGCCAAAGTGCCGCGACAGGTTCCTACGAGCAGTACTTC.

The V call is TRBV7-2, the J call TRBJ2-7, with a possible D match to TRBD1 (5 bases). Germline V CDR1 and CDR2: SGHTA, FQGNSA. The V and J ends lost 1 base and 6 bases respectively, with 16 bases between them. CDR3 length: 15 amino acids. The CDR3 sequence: CASSLGSGAPTEQYF. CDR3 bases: TGTGCCAGCAGCTTAGGATCTGGGGCGCCGACCGAGCAGTACTTC.

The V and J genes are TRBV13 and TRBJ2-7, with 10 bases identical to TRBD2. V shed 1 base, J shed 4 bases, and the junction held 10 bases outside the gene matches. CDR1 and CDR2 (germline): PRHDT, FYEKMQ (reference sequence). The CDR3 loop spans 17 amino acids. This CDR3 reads CASSLASGRSGGYEQYF. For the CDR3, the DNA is TGTGCCAGCAGCTTAGCTAGCGGGAGATCTGGAGGTTACGAGCAGTACTTC. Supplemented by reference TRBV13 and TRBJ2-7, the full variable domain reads AAGVIQSPRHLIKEKRETATLKCYPIPRHDTVYWYQQGPGQDPQFLISFYEKMQSDKGSIPDRFSAQQFSDYHSELNMSSLELGDSALYFCASSLASGRSGGYEQYFGPGTRLTVT.

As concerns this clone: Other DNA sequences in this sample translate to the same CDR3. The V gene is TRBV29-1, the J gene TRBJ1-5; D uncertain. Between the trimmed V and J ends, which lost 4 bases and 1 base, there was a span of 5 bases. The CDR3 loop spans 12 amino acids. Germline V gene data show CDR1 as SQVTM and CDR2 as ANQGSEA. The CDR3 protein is CSVGVSNQPQHF. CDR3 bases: TGCAGCGTTGGGGTGAGCAATCAGCCCCAGCATTTT.

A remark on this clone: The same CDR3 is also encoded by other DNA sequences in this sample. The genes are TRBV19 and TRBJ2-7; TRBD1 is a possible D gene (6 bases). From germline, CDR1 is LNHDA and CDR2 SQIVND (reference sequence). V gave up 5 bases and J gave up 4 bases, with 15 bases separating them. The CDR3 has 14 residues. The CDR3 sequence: CASSVGRGRYEQYF. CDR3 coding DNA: TGTGCCAGTAGTGTGGGCAGGGGAAGATACGAGCAGTACTTC.

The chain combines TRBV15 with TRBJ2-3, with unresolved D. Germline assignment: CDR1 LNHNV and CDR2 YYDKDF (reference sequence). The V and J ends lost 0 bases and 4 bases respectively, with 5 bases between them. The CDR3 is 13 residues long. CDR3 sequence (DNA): TGTGCCACCAGCAGAGATTTCCCAGATACGCAGTATTTT. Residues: CATSRDFPDTQYF.

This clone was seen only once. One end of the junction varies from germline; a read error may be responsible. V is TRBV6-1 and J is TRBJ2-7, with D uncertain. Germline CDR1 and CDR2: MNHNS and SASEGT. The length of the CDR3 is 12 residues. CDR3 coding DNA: TGTGCCAGCAGTGAAGCGTGGGGTAGAGAGAACTTC. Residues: CASSEAWGRENF.

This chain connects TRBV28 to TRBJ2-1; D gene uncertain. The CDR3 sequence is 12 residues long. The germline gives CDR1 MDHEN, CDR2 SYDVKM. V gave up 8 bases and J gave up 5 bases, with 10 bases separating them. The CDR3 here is CASGRPDNEQFF. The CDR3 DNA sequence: TGTGCCAGCGGCCGGCCTGACAATGAGCAGTTCTTC.

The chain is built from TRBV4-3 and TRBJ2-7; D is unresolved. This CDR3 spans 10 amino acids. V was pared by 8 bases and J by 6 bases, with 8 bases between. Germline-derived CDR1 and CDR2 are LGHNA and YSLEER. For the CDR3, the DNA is TGCGCCAGCTCTAAACTCGAGCAGTACTTC. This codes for CASSKLEQYF.

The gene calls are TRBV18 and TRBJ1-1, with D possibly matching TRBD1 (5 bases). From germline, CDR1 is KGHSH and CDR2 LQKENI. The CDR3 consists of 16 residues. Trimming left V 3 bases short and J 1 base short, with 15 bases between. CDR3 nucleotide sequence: TGTGCCAGCTCACCTGTAAGGGGACGGGGGAACACTGAAGCTTTCTTT. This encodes CASSPVRGRGNTEAFF.

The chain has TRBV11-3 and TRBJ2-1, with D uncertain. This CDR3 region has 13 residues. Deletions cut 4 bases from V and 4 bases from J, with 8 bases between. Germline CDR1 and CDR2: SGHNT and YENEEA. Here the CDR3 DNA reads TGTGCCAGCAGCTCGGTCAATTACAATGAGCAGTTCTTC. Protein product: CASSSVNYNEQFF.

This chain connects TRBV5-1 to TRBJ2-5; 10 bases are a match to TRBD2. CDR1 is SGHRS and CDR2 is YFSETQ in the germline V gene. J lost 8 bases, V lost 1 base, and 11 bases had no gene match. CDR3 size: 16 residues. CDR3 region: CASSLTVAGGRSTQYF. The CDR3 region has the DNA TGCGCCAGCAGCTTGACTGTAGCGGGAGGCCGCTCCACCCAGTACTTC.

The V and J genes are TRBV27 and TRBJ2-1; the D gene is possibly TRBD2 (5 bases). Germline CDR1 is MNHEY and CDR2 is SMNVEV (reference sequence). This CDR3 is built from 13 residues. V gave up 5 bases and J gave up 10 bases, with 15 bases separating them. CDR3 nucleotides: TGTGCCAGCAGTACATATTCGGGGATAGAGCAGTTCTTC. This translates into CASSTYSGIEQFF.

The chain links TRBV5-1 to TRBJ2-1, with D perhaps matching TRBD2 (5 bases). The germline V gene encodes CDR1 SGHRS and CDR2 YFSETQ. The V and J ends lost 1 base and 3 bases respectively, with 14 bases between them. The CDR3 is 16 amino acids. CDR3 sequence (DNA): TGCGCCAGCAGCTTGTCGCCGGGATCGGTCTACAATGAGCAGTTCTTC. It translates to CASSLSPGSVYNEQFF.

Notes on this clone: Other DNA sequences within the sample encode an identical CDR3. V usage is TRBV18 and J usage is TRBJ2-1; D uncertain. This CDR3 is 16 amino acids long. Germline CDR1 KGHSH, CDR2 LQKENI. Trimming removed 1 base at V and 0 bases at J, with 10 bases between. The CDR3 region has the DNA TGTGCCAGCTCACCACTAGGCGGAAGCTCCTACAATGAGCAGTTCTTC. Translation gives CASSPLGGSSYNEQFF.

This chain's CDR3 is CASATLDTQYF. In nucleotides, the CDR3 is TGTGCCAGCGCGACATTGGATACGCAGTATTTT. This chain uses TRBV6-6 with TRBJ2-3; D is undetermined. V was cut by 8 bases and J by 6 bases, with 9 bases left in between. Germline V lookup: CDR1 MNHNY, CDR2 SVGAGI (reference sequence). The CDR3 is 11 residues long.

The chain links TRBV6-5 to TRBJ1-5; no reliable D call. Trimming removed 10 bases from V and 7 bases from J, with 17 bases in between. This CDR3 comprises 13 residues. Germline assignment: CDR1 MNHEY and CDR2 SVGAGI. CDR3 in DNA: TGTGCCACTAGACCTGGTGTGCAACAGCCCCAGCATTTT. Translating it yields CATRPGVQQPQHF.

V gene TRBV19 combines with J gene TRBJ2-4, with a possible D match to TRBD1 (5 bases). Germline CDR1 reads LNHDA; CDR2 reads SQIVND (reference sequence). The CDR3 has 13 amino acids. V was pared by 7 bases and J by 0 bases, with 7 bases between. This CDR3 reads CASMQGAKNIQYF. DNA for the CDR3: TGTGCCAGTATGCAGGGAGCCAAAAACATTCAGTACTTC. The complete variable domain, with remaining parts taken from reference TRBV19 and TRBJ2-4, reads DGGITQSPKYLFRKEGQNVTLSCEQNLNHDAMYWYRQDPGQGLRLIYYSQIVNDFQKGDIAEGYSVSREKKESFPLTVTSAQKNPTAFYLCASMQGAKNIQYFGAGTRLSVL.

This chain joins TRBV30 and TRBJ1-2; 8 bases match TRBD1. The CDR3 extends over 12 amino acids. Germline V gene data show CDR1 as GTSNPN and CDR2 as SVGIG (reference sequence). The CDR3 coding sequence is TGTGCACTCCAGGGGGCGCGATATGGCTACACCTTC. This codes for CALQGARYGYTF.

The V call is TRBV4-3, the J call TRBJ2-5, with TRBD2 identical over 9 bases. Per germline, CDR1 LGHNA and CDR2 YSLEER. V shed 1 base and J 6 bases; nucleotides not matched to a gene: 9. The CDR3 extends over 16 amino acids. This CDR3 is CASSQALAGILKTQYF. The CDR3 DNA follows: TGCGCCAGCAGCCAAGCCCTAGCGGGAATTTTGAAGACCCAGTACTTC.